The rows below give T cell receptor beta chains drawn from one sample of a study of T cell responses to AZD1222 COVID-19 vaccine. Measured with immunoSEQ multiplex PCR; TCRdb has only the in-frame clones, and not every one. The repertoire holds 150,000 to 200,000 clones, about 90% seen once, with about 1.4% in the top ten. The source material was peripheral blood, sampled on day 0 of AZD1222 vaccination. The receptors originated from an adult in good health. The CDR3 runs from the conserved cysteine through the conserved F or W. Fields, in order: CDR3 DNA, CDR3 protein, D gene, J gene, clone size, V gene. D genes are given only for firm matches. Clone size is stated in some rows and not others, as once, few, many or a class when expanded.

TGCGCCAGCTCAAGGTCGGCCACGGAAGCTTTCTTT,CASSRSATEAFF,-,TRBJ1-1,-,TRBV10-2
TGTGCCAGCAGATCCGCCAGTCCCATCAGTCCCCAGCATTTT,CASRSASPISPQHF,-,TRBJ1-5,-,TRBV27
TGTGCCAGCCGCAAGGGCGGGTATGGCTACACCTTC,CASRKGGYGYTF,-,TRBJ1-2,many,TRBV11-2
TGTGCCAGCAGTCAGGACAGGTGGGACACTGAAGCTTTCTTT,CASSQDRWDTEAFF,TRBD1,TRBJ1-1,-,TRBV5-4
TGTGCCAGCAGCTTTACCGGGTCAGAATACAATGAGCAGTTCTTC,CASSFTGSEYNEQFF,-,TRBJ2-1,-,TRBV5-5
TGTGCCAGCAGTTACTCGGGGCAAAAGATGAACACTGAAGCTTTCTTT,CASSYSGQKMNTEAFF,-,TRBJ1-1,-,TRBV6-2/TRBV6-3
TGTGCCAGCACTGGGGAGGGACCGAACACCGGGGAGCTGTTTTTT,CASTGEGPNTGELFF,TRBD2,TRBJ2-2,-,TRBV6-5
TGTGCCAGCAGTTTTAGTACGGGAGGGGGCTACACCTTC,CASSFSTGGGYTF,-,TRBJ1-2,-,TRBV12-3/TRBV12-4
TGTGCCAGCAGTTCTACTAGCGGCCGGGAGACCCAGTACTTC,CASSSTSGRETQYF,TRBD2,TRBJ2-5,-,TRBV6-5
TGTGCCAGCAGCTTACGGGGGCAGATCACAGATACGCAGTATTTT,CASSLRGQITDTQYF,-,TRBJ2-3,-,TRBV7-9
TGTGCCAGCAGTGAAATGGAAGTCCTGGGGGGCTACACCTTC,CASSEMEVLGGYTF,-,TRBJ1-2,-,TRBV6-1
TGTGCCAGCAGTTACGAGGGTGGGGAGATTTCACCCCTCCACTTT,CASSYEGGEISPLHF,-,TRBJ1-6,-,TRBV6-6
TGTGCCTGGAGTGGCCCAAGTTCACCCCTCCACTTT,CAWSGPSSPLHF,-,TRBJ1-6,once,TRBV30
TGCGCCAGCAGCCCCGGACAGTACCAAGAGACCCAGTACTTC,CASSPGQYQETQYF,-,TRBJ2-5,-,TRBV5-1
TGTGCCAGCAGCTTATGGGGTCTGGGCGGACACCCCGGGGAGACCCAGTACTTC,CASSLWGLGGHPGETQYF,-,TRBJ2-5,-,TRBV13
TGTGCCACCAGCAGAGAGACAGGGCGCCTGAACACTGAAGCTTTCTTT,CATSRETGRLNTEAFF,TRBD1,TRBJ1-1,-,TRBV15
TGTGCCAGCAGCGAAGGACAGGGAATTTGGAATGAGCAGTTCTTC,CASSEGQGIWNEQFF,TRBD1,TRBJ2-1,-,TRBV7-2
TGTGCCATCAGTGAGTCTAAGCGGGAGTTCTCCTACGAGCAGTACTTC,CAISESKREFSYEQYF,TRBD2,TRBJ2-7,-,TRBV10-3
TGTGCCAGCAGTACCGCAGGGCCTCCCGGTTATGGCTACACCTTC,CASSTAGPPGYGYTF,-,TRBJ1-2,-,TRBV5-4
TGTGCCAGCAGCTCCCAGGGTTCACCCCTCCACTTT,CASSSQGSPLHF,-,TRBJ1-6,-,TRBV7-3
TGTGCCAGTACCCGCCGGACAGGGGAGAACACCATATATTTT,CASTRRTGENTIYF,TRBD1,TRBJ1-3,-,TRBV19
TGTGCCAGCAGCTTAAGCCCTGCTCGGGATTACAATGAGCAGTTCTTC,CASSLSPARDYNEQFF,-,TRBJ2-1,-,TRBV7-9
TGCGCCAGCAGCCAACAGGGAGCCGGGGACACTGAAGCTTTCTTT,CASSQQGAGDTEAFF,-,TRBJ1-1,-,TRBV4-1
TGTGCCAGCAGCCAGGGAAGGACAGGGGGGAACATTCAGTACTTC,CASSQGRTGGNIQYF,TRBD1,TRBJ2-4,-,TRBV4-2
TGTGCCAGCAGAGGAGGACCTAAACAGGGCAATCAGCCCCAGCATTTT,CASRGGPKQGNQPQHF,-,TRBJ1-5,-,TRBV2